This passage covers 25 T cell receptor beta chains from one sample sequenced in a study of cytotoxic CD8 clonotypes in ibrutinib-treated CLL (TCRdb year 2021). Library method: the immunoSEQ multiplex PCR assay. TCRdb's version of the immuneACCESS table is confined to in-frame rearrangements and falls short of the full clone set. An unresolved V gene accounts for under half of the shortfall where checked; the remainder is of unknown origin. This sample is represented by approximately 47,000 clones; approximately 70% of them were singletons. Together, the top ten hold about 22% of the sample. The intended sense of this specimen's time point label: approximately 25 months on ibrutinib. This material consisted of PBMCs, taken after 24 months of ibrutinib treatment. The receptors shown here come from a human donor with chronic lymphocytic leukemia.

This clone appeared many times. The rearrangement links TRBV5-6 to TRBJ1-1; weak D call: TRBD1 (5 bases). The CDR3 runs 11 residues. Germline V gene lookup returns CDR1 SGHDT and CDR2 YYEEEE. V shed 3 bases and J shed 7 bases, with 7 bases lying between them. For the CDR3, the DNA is TGTGCCAGCAGCTGGGGGTTTGAAGCTTTCTTT. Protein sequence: CASSWGFEAFF.

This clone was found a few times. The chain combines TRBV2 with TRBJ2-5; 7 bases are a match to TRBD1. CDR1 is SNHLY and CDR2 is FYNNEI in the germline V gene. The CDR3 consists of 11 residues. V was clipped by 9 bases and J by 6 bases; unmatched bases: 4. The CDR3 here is CARGGAKTQYF. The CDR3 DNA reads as TGTGCCAGAGGGGGCGCGAAGACCCAGTACTTC.

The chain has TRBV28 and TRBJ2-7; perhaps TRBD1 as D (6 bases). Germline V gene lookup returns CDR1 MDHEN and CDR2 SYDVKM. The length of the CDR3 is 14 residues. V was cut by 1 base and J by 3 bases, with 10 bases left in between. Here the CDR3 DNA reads TGTGCCAGCAGTTTATACTGGACAGACTACGAGCAGTACTTC. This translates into CASSLYWTDYEQYF.

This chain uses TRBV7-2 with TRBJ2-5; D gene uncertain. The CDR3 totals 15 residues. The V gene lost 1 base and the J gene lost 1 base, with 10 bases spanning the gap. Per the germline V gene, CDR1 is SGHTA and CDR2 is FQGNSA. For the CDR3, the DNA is TGTGCCAGCAGCTTAGTGGATGGCATCCAAGAGACCCAGTACTTC. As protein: CASSLVDGIQETQYF.

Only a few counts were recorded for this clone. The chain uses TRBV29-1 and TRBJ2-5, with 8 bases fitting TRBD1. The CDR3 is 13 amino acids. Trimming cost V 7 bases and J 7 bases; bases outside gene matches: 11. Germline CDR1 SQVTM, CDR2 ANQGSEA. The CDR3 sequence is CSAMDRVLGTQYF. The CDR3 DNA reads TGCAGCGCCATGGACAGGGTGCTAGGGACCCAGTACTTC.

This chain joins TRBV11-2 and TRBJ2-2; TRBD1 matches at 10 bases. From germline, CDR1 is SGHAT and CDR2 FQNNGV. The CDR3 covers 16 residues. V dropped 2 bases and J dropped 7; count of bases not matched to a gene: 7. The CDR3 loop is CASSLFRTGGGGELFF. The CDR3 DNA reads TGTGCCAGCAGCTTATTTAGGACAGGGGGTGGCGGGGAGCTGTTTTTT.

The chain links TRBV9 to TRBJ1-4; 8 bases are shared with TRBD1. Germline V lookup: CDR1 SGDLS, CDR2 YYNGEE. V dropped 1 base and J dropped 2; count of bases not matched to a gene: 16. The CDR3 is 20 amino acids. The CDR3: CASSVNHSRDRKGTNEKLFF. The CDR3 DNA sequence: TGTGCCAGCAGCGTAAATCATTCCCGGGACAGGAAGGGGACTAATGAAAAACTGTTTTTT.

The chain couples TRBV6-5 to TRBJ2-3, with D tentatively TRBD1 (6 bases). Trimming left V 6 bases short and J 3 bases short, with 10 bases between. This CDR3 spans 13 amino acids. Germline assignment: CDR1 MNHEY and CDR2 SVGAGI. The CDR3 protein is CASSRTGTDTQYF. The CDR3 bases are TGTGCCAGCAGCCGAACAGGGACAGATACGCAGTATTTT.

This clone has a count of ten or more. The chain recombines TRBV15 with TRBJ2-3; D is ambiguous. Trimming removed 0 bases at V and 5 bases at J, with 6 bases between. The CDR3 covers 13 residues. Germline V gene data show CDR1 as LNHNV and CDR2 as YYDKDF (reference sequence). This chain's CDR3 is CATSRDFGDTQYF. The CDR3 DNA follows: TGTGCCACCAGCAGAGACTTTGGAGATACGCAGTATTTT.

In nucleotides, the CDR3 is TGTGCCAGCAGTTTACCCAGACTAGGGTCCTACAATGAGCAGTTCTTC. This codes for CASSLPRLGSYNEQFF. This rearrangement joins TRBV28 to TRBJ2-1; D may be TRBD2 (6 bases). Per the germline V gene, CDR1 is MDHEN and CDR2 is SYDVKM. Trimming took 2 bases from V and 1 from J, leaving 12 bases between them. This CDR3 comprises 16 residues.

CDR3 amino acids: CASSDFFGANVLTF. The CDR3, as DNA: TGTGCCAGCAGTGACTTTTTTGGGGCCAACGTCCTGACTTTC. The rearrangement joins TRBV6-4 to TRBJ2-6; D unresolved. The germline gives CDR1 MRHNA, CDR2 SNTAGT. V shed 1 base and J shed 3 bases, with 4 bases lying between them. The CDR3 consists of 14 residues.

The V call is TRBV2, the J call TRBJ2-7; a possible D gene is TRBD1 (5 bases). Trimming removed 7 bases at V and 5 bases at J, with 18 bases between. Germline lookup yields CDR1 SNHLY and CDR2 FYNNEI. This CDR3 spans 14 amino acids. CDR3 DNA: TGTGCCAGCACCCTCTTATTGGCAGGGCACGAGCAGTACTTC. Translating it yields CASTLLLAGHEQYF. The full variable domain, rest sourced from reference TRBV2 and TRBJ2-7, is EPEVTQTPSHQVTQMGQEVILRCVPISNHLYFYWYRQILGQKVEFLVSFYNNEISEKSEIFDDQFSVERPDGSNFTLKIRSTKLEDSAMYFCASTLLLAGHEQYFGPGTRLTVT.

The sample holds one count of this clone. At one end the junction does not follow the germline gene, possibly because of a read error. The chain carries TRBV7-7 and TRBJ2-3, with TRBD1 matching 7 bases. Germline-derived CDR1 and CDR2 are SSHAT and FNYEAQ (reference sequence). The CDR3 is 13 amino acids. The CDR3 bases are TGTGCTAGCAGCTCAGGACAGGTAGATACGCAGTATTTT. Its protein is CASSSGQVDTQYF.

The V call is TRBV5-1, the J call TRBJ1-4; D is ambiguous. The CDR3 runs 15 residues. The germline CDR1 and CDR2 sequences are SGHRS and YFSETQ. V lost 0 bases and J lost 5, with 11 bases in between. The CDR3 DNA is TGCGCCAGCAGCTTGGCCGGGCGGGCGAATGAAAAACTGTTTTTT. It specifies CASSLAGRANEKLFF.

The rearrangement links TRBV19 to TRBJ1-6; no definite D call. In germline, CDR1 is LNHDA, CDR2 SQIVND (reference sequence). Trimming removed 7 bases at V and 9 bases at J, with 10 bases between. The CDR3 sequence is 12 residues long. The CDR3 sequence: CASNFRGSPLHF. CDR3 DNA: TGTGCCAGTAATTTCCGAGGTTCACCCCTCCACTTT.

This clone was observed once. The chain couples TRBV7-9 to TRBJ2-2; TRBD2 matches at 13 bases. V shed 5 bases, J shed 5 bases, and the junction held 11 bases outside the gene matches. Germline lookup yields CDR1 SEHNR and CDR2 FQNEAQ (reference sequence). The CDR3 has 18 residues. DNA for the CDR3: TGTGCCAGCAGCCAACCCGGACTAGCGGGAGTGAGGACCGGGGAGCTGTTTTTT. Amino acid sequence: CASSQPGLAGVRTGELFF. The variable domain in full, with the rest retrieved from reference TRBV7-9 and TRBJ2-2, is DTGVSQNPRHKITKRGQNVTFRCDPISEHNRLYWYRQTLGQGPEFLTYFQNEAQLEKSRLLSDRFSAERPKGSFSTLEIQRTEQGDSAMYLCASSQPGLAGVRTGELFFGEGSRLTVL.

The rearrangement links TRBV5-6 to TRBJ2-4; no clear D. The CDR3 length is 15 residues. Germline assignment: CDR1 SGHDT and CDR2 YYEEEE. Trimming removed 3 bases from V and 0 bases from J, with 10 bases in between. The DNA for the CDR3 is TGTGCCAGCAGCTATCGGCAACTAGCCAAAAACATTCAGTACTTC. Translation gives CASSYRQLAKNIQYF.

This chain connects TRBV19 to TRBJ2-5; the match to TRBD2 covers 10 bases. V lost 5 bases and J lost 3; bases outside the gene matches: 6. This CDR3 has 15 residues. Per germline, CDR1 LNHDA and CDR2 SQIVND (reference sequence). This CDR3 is CASSSRTSGEETQYF. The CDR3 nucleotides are TGTGCCAGTAGTTCTCGGACTAGCGGAGAAGAGACCCAGTACTTC.

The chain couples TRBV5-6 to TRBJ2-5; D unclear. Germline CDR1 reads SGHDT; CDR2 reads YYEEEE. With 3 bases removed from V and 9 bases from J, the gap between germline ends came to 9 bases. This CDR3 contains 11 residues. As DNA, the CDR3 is TGTGCCAGCAGCTCGCGGTGGGCCCAGTACTTC. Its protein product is CASSSRWAQYF.

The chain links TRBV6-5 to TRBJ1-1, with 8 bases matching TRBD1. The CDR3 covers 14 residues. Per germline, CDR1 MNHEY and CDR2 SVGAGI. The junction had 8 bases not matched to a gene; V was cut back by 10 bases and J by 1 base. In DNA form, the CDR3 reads TGTGCCACTTATTCCAGGGGGCCGAACACTGAAGCTTTCTTT. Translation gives CATYSRGPNTEAFF.

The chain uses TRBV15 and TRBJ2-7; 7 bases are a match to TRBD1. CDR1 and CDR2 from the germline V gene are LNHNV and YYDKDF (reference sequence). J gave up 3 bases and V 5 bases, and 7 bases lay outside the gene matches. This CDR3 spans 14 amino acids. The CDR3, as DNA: TGTGCCACCAGCGATTCCAGACAGGGCTACGAGCAGTACTTC. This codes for CATSDSRQGYEQYF.

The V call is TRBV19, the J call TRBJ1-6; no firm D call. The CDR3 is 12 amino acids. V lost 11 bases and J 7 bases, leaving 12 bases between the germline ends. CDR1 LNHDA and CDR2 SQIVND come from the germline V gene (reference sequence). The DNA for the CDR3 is TGTGCCTTTGTATTCAGAAATTCACCCCTCCACTTT. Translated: CAFVFRNSPLHF.

The CDR3 here is CATRKSGGRETQYF. The CDR3 region has the DNA TGTGCCACCAGGAAATCAGGGGGCCGCGAGACCCAGTACTTC. The chain employs TRBV15 and TRBJ2-5, with TRBD1 matching 8 bases. V shed 6 bases, J shed 5 bases, and the junction held 8 bases outside the gene matches. The CDR3 spans 14 residues. From germline, CDR1 is LNHNV and CDR2 YYDKDF (reference sequence).

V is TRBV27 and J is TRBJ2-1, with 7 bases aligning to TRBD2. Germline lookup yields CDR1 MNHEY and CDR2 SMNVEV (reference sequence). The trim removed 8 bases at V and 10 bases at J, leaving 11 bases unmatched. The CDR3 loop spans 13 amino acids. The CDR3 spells CASHGLAEYEQFF. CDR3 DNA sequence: TGTGCCAGCCATGGTCTAGCGGAGTACGAGCAGTTCTTC.

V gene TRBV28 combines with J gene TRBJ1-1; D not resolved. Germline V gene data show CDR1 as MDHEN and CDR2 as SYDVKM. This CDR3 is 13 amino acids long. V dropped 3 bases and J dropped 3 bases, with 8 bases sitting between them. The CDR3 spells CASSFETDTEAFF. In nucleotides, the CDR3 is TGTGCCAGCAGTTTTGAGACGGACACTGAAGCTTTCTTT.